The 14 T cell receptor beta chains listed next were all sequenced from one sample in a study of T-cell memory formation after mild COVID-19. MiXCR was run by TCRdb on the 5' RACE reads, yielding one entry per CDR3 protein. The profile covers fewer than 250,000 distinct CDR3 sequences, with about 10% appearing a single time and roughly 3.2% taken by the ten largest. The source material was PBMCs or a T cell subset sorted from them (not recorded which). The receptors originated from a man aged 18 to 30 who had mild COVID-19 (a few samples of this study predate the infection). Cell type and time point are not known.

J is TRBJ2-5 and V is TRBV20-1; D ambiguous. Deletions cut 3 bases from V and 5 bases from J, with 16 bases between. Germline values: CDR1 DFQATT, CDR2 SNEGSKA (reference sequence). CDR3 length: 14 amino acids. The CDR3, as DNA: TGCAGTGCTAGGACCAGCTGGGCCCAGGAGACCCAGTACTTC. This gives the protein CSARTSWAQETQYF.

This clonotype came up a few times. This chain uses TRBV11-1 with TRBJ2-1; no clear D gene. V shed 1 base and J shed 6 bases, with 10 bases lying between them. CDR3 size: 14 residues. CDR1 and CDR2 from the germline V gene are SGHAT and FQDESV (reference sequence). The CDR3 loop reads CASSLGLTINEQFF. CDR3 DNA: TGTGCCAGCAGCTTAGGACTGACCATCAATGAGCAGTTCTTC.

This chain joins TRBV18 and TRBJ2-3; 9 bases match TRBD2. Germline-derived CDR1 and CDR2 are KGHSH and LQKENI. Trimming cost V 2 bases and J 4 bases; bases outside gene matches: 4. The length of the CDR3 is 15 residues. This CDR3 reads CASSPRRGGSDTQYF. The CDR3 bases are TGTGCCAGCTCACCAAGGCGGGGGGGCTCAGATACGCAGTATTTT. Complete variable domain (other parts from reference TRBV18 and TRBJ2-3): NAGVMQNPRHLVRRRGQEARLRCSPMKGHSHVYWYRQLPEEGLKFMVYLQKENIIDESGMPKERFSAEFPKEGPSILRIQQVVRGDSAAYFCASSPRRGGSDTQYFGPGTRLTVL.

This clonotype was seen a few times. The rearrangement joins TRBV18 to TRBJ2-7; unclear D gene. The CDR3 totals 12 residues. V lost 4 bases to trimming and J lost 7 bases, with 11 bases between them. Per the germline V gene, CDR1 is KGHSH and CDR2 is LQKENI. Here the CDR3 DNA reads TGTGCCAGCTCACAGGATTGGGTTGAGCAGTACTTC. This encodes CASSQDWVEQYF. Full variable domain (outside the CDR3, taken from reference TRBV18 and TRBJ2-7): NAGVMQNPRHLVRRRGQEARLRCSPMKGHSHVYWYRQLPEEGLKFMVYLQKENIIDESGMPKERFSAEFPKEGPSILRIQQVVRGDSAAYFCASSQDWVEQYFGPGTRLTVT.

In its sample, this clonotype was seen many times. The V and J genes are TRBV18 and TRBJ2-1; TRBD2 is a possible D gene (6 bases). Germline V lookup: CDR1 KGHSH, CDR2 LQKENI. The CDR3 consists of 17 residues. The V end lost 0 bases, the J end lost 6 bases, and 18 bases lay between the germline ends. Here the CDR3 reads CASSPPFYGGRSNEQFF. The CDR3 coding sequence is TGTGCCAGCTCACCACCCTTTTACGGGGGTAGGTCCAATGAGCAGTTCTTC.

This clonotype has more than one count but fewer than ten. The chain combines TRBV11-2 with TRBJ2-1; D may be TRBD1 (6 bases). The CDR3 totals 15 residues. V shed 6 bases and J shed 2 bases, with 14 bases lying between them. Germline V gene lookup returns CDR1 SGHAT and CDR2 FQNNGV. The CDR3 reads CASRPTGYTYNEQFF. For the CDR3, the DNA is TGTGCCAGCAGACCGACAGGTTATACCTACAATGAGCAGTTCTTC. The complete variable domain, with remaining parts taken from reference TRBV11-2 and TRBJ2-1, reads EAGVAQSPRYKIIEKRQSVAFWCNPISGHATLYWYQQILGQGPKLLIQFQNNGVVDDSQLPKDRFSAERLKGVDSTLKIQPAKLEDSAVYLCASRPTGYTYNEQFFGPGTRLTVL.

This clonotype was counted at least ten times. This chain uses TRBV7-2 with TRBJ2-1; 7 bases fit TRBD2. The junction had 7 bases not matched to a gene; V was cut back by 2 bases and J by 0 bases. The CDR3 runs 17 residues. Germline assignment: CDR1 SGHTA and CDR2 FQGNSA. CDR3 DNA sequence: TGTGCCAGCAGCTTAAGCTTCGGGGGGTTCTCCTACAATGAGCAGTTCTTC. Its protein is CASSLSFGGFSYNEQFF.

A few counts support this clonotype. The gene calls are TRBV20-1 and TRBJ1-1; D is unclear. The CDR3 is made up of 14 amino acids. Germline V gene sequence: CDR1 DFQATT, CDR2 SNEGSKA (reference sequence). Deletions cut 3 bases from V and 0 bases from J, with 11 bases between. The chain's CDR3 is CSASPLIMNTEAFF. In nucleotides, the CDR3 is TGCAGTGCTAGCCCCCTGATAATGAACACTGAAGCTTTCTTT.

This chain connects TRBV7-9 to TRBJ2-7; 7 bases fit TRBD1. Germline lookup yields CDR1 SEHNR and CDR2 FQNEAQ (reference sequence). The CDR3 totals 13 residues. After removal of 3 bases from V and 6 bases from J, the junction contained 5 bases not matched to a gene. For the CDR3, the DNA is TGTGCCAGCAGCTTCGACAGGGTGTCCGAGCAGTACTTC. Its protein product is CASSFDRVSEQYF.

The chain uses TRBV5-4 and TRBJ2-3; no clear D gene. This CDR3 is 14 amino acids long. The germline CDR1 and CDR2 sequences are SGHNT and YYREEE (reference sequence). Trimming cost V 0 bases and J 4 bases, with 9 bases left between them. The CDR3 DNA reads as TGTGCCAGCAGCTTGGCCACGGTTCCAGATACGCAGTATTTT. Encoded protein: CASSLATVPDTQYF.

The chain uses TRBV7-2 and TRBJ2-3, with 8 bases matching TRBD1. Looked up from germline, CDR1 is SGHTA and CDR2 is FQGNSA. The CDR3 contains 13 residues. Trimming at V came to 7 bases and at J to 5 bases, leaving 5 bases not matched to a gene. The CDR3 nucleotides read TGTGCCAGCAAGGACAGGGCAAGAGATACGCAGTATTTT. Protein product: CASKDRARDTQYF.

The chain couples TRBV10-3 to TRBJ2-2; tentative D call: TRBD1 (5 bases). Germline CDR1 reads ENHRY; CDR2 reads SYGVKD. The V gene lost 4 bases and the J gene lost 4 bases, with 7 bases spanning the gap. The CDR3 has 13 amino acids. CDR3 DNA sequence: TGTGCCATCAGTGCAGGGTTCACCGGGGAGCTGTTTTTT. Encoded protein: CAISAGFTGELFF.

This clonotype has more than one count but fewer than ten. This rearrangement joins TRBV5-1 to TRBJ2-2; D is ambiguous. Deletions cut 3 bases from V and 6 bases from J, with 3 bases between. The length of the CDR3 is 11 residues. The germline V gene has CDR1 SGHRS and CDR2 YFSETQ. The chain's CDR3 is CASSWSGELFF. The CDR3 DNA reads as TGCGCCAGCAGCTGGTCCGGGGAGCTGTTTTTT. The whole variable domain, filled in from reference TRBV5-1 and TRBJ2-2, reads KAGVTQTPRYLIKTRGQQVTLSCSPISGHRSVSWYQQTPGQGLQFLFEYFSETQRNKGNFPGRFSGRQFSNSRSEMNVSTLELGDSALYLCASSWSGELFFGEGSRLTVL.

This clonotype was recorded many times. The gene calls are TRBV11-1 and TRBJ2-2, with TRBD1 as a possible D gene (5 bases). With 5 bases removed from V and 4 bases from J, the gap between germline ends came to 20 bases. Germline V gives CDR1 SGHAT, CDR2 FQDESV (reference sequence). This CDR3 comprises 17 residues. Here the CDR3 DNA reads TGTGCCAGCAGCCGACCCCCAGGGAATGGTCTCACCGGGGAGCTGTTTTTT. It encodes CASSRPPGNGLTGELFF.